The next 18 T cell receptor beta chains were all read from a single sample in a study of T cell responses to AZD1222 COVID-19 vaccine. The data were produced by immunoSEQ multiplex PCR, yet TCRdb's version contains in-frame clones alone and is incomplete. This sample has 150,000 to 180,000 clones, with about nine tenths found just once. The sequencing used peripheral blood, collected on day 0 of MenACWY control vaccination. The receptors shown here come from an adult in good health.

This chain connects TRBV28 to TRBJ1-1; 7 bases align to TRBD1. Germline V lookup: CDR1 MDHEN, CDR2 SYDVKM. V was clipped by 4 bases and J by 8 bases; unmatched bases: 7. CDR3 size: 13 residues. The CDR3 loop is CASSSRQGGEAFF. CDR3 DNA: TGTGCCAGCAGTTCGCGACAGGGAGGCGAAGCTTTCTTT.

The gene calls are TRBV28 and TRBJ2-7; 11 bases are a match to TRBD1. Germline values: CDR1 MDHEN, CDR2 SYDVKM. CDR3 size: 16 residues. Trimming at V came to 4 bases and at J to 3 bases, leaving 8 bases not matched to a gene. CDR3 protein: CASSYSPGTGGYEQYV. The CDR3 DNA reads as TGTGCCAGCAGTTATAGTCCCGGGACAGGGGGCTACGAGCAGTACGTC.

The V call is TRBV5-1, the J call TRBJ2-2, with D unclear. This CDR3 contains 14 residues. The V end was cut by 0 bases, the J end by 4 bases, with 7 bases between. The V gene's germline CDR1 is SGHRS and CDR2 YFSETQ. CDR3 sequence: CASSLGPTTGELFF. CDR3 DNA sequence: TGCGCCAGCAGCTTGGGGCCTACCACCGGGGAGCTGTTTTTT.

The chain combines TRBV10-3 with TRBJ1-6, with 7 bases matching TRBD1. The CDR3 totals 17 residues. Germline V gene sequence: CDR1 ENHRY, CDR2 SYGVKD. The ends lost 0 bases at V and 14 bases at J; junction bases unmatched: 16. The CDR3 DNA sequence: TGTGCCATCAGTGAGTCGCTAGGGGGCACACACTCCGGAACCCTCCACTTT. Protein product: CAISESLGGTHSGTLHF.

V usage is TRBV5-4 and J usage is TRBJ2-2; D unresolved. Trimming removed 1 base from V and 2 bases from J, with 6 bases in between. Germline CDR1 reads SGHNT; CDR2 reads YYREEE (reference sequence). The CDR3 extends over 14 amino acids. CDR3 bases: TGTGCCAGCAGCTTGTCTACTAACACCGGGGAGCTGTTTTTT. Encoded protein: CASSLSTNTGELFF.

Points on this clone: This specimen includes other DNA sequences encoding the same CDR3. The J gene is TRBJ2-7, the V gene TRBV30, with D perhaps assigned TRBD1 or TRBD2 (6 bases each). The CDR3 spans 12 residues. V was shortened by 3 bases and J by 4 bases, with 10 bases between the two germline ends. Per germline, CDR1 GTSNPN and CDR2 SVGIG (reference sequence). CDR3 region: CAWSVGGYEQYF. The CDR3 DNA reads as TGTGCCTGGAGCGTAGGGGGGTACGAGCAGTACTTC.

Concerning this clone itself: This same CDR3 is encoded by further DNA sequences in the sample. Written as DNA, the CDR3 is TGTGCCAGCAGTTTGGTGACAGGGAATCAGCCCCAGCATTTT. Amino acid sequence: CASSLVTGNQPQHF. V is TRBV28 and J is TRBJ1-5; 7 bases map to TRBD1. The CDR3 sequence is 14 residues long. Unmatched junction bases numbered 3, after V lost 3 bases and J lost 4 bases. CDR1 is MDHEN and CDR2 is SYDVKM in the germline V gene.

This chain's CDR3 is CASRRTSGAGFTGELFF. The CDR3 coding sequence is TGCGCCAGCAGAAGGACTAGCGGGGCGGGTTTCACCGGGGAGCTGTTTTTT. The chain employs TRBV5-1 and TRBJ2-2; 12 nucleotides align to TRBD2. Germline V gene lookup returns CDR1 SGHRS and CDR2 YFSETQ. The CDR3 runs 17 residues. V shed 5 bases, J shed 4 bases, and the junction held 9 bases outside the gene matches.

The J gene is TRBJ2-2, the V gene TRBV18; tentative D call: TRBD2 (6 bases). Germline V gene lookup returns CDR1 KGHSH and CDR2 LQKENI. Deletions cut 3 bases from V and 1 base from J, with 6 bases between. The length of the CDR3 is 14 residues. CDR3 nucleotide sequence: TGTGCCAGCTCACCGGGACTGAACACCGGGGAGCTGTTTTTT. This translates into CASSPGLNTGELFF.

This clone was seen a few times. The J gene is TRBJ1-1, the V gene TRBV30; no clear D gene. Trimming took off 0 bases at V and 4 bases at J, with 9 bases between the two ends. From germline, CDR1 is GTSNPN and CDR2 SVGIG (reference sequence). The CDR3 length is 13 residues. The CDR3 DNA reads TGTGCCTGGAGTGTTCTCCCGGGCACTGAAGCTTTCTTT. Its protein is CAWSVLPGTEAFF.

The chain carries TRBV14 and TRBJ2-7, with D unclear. Trimming removed 0 bases at V and 3 bases at J, with 15 bases between. The CDR3 has 16 amino acids. Germline lookup yields CDR1 SGHDN and CDR2 FVKESK. The CDR3 DNA follows: TGTGCCAGCAGCCAAGATGATAGGGCTCTTTACTACGAGCAGTACTTC. Protein product: CASSQDDRALYYEQYF.

CDR3 amino acids: CASSREVSYEQYF. Here the CDR3 DNA reads TGTGCCAGCAGCCGGGAGGTGTCCTACGAGCAGTACTTC. The rearrangement joins TRBV13 to TRBJ2-7; 7 nucleotides agree with TRBD2. V lost 5 bases, J lost 1 base, and 2 bases stayed unmatched. The length of the CDR3 is 13 residues. Germline lookup yields CDR1 PRHDT and CDR2 FYEKMQ (reference sequence).

The V and J genes are TRBV15 and TRBJ2-1; D possibly corresponds to TRBD1 (8 bases). Looked up from germline, CDR1 is LNHNV and CDR2 is YYDKDF (reference sequence). Trimming took off 3 bases at V and 9 bases at J, with 12 bases between the two ends. The CDR3 is 13 residues long. The CDR3 nucleotides read TGTGCCACCAGCAGGGACAGGGAGGGTGAGCAGTTCTTC. Its protein product is CATSRDREGEQFF.

This CDR3 reads CASSLVTTGVYGYTF. The CDR3 DNA reads TGCGCCAGCAGCTTGGTGACTACAGGGGTCTATGGCTACACCTTC. The chain is built from TRBV5-1 and TRBJ1-2; 7 bases agree with TRBD1. This CDR3 spans 15 amino acids. The V and J ends lost 0 bases and 4 bases, in that order; junction bases with no gene match: 6. Per the germline V gene, CDR1 is SGHRS and CDR2 is YFSETQ.

The V call is TRBV2, the J call TRBJ2-5, with D tentatively TRBD1 or TRBD2 (5 bases each). V shed 5 bases and J shed 5 bases, with 12 bases lying between them. CDR1 is SNHLY, CDR2 FYNNEI, per germline. The CDR3 spans 13 residues. CDR3 residues: CASSYRGGETQYF. CDR3 DNA: TGTGCCAGCAGTTATCGGGGCGGGGAGACCCAGTACTTC.

This chain links TRBV6-2 or TRBV6-3 with TRBJ1-2, with D hard to call. The V and J ends lost 6 bases and 2 bases respectively, with 25 bases between them. The CDR3 covers 18 residues. Germline V gene sequence: CDR1 MNHEY, CDR2 SVGEGT. CDR3 DNA sequence: TGTGCCAGCAGCTCCCTCCTCGGACTCCGACTCTCGAACTATGGCTACACCTTC. Protein sequence: CASSSLLGLRLSNYGYTF.

The rearrangement joins TRBV25-1 to TRBJ2-2, with D possibly matching TRBD1 (6 bases). V shed 0 bases and J shed 0 bases, with 8 bases lying between them. CDR1 is MGHDK and CDR2 is SYGVNS in the germline V gene. CDR3 size: 16 residues. The CDR3 here is CASSEYGTTNTGELFF. The CDR3 DNA follows: TGTGCCAGCAGTGAATACGGGACAACGAACACCGGGGAGCTGTTTTTT.

The CDR3, as DNA: TGTGCCAGCAGCTTGGGGGGGACAGGGAACGAGCAGTACGTC. This codes for CASSLGGTGNEQYV. The rearrangement uses TRBV5-4 and TRBJ2-7; 9 bases fit TRBD1. This CDR3 comprises 14 residues. V shed 0 bases and J 5 bases; nucleotides not matched to a gene: 3. Germline-derived CDR1 and CDR2 are SGHNT and YYREEE (reference sequence).